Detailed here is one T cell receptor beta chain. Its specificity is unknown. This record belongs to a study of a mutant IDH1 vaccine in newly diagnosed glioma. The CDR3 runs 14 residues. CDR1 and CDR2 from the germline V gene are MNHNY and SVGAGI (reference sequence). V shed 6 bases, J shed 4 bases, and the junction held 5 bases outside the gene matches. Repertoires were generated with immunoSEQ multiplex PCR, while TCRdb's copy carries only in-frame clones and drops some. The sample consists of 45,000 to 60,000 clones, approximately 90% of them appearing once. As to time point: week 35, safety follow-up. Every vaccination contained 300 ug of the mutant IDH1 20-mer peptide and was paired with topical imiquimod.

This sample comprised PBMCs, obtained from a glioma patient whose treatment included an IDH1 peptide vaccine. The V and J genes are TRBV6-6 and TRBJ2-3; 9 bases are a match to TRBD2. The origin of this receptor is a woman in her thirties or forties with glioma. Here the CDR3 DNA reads TGTGCCAGCAGCAAGGGACTAGCTTCAGATACGCAGTATTTT. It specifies CASSKGLASDTQYF.